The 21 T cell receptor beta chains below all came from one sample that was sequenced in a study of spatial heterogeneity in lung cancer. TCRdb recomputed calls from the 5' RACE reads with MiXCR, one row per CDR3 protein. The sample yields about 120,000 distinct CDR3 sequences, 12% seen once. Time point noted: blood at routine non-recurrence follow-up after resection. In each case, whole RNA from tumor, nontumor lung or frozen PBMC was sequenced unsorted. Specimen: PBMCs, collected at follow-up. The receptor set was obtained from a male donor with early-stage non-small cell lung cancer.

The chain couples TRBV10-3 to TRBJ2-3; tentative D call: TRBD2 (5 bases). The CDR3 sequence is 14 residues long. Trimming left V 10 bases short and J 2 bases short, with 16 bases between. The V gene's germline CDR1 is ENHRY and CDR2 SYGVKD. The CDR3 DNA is TGTGCCACCGGGGTGGGCGTAGACACAGATACGCAGTATTTT. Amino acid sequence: CATGVGVDTDTQYF.

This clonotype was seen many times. DNA for the CDR3: TGTGCCAGCACCCACCCCCAGGGGACGCTGGGCGTCTATGGCTACACCTTC. It specifies CASTHPQGTLGVYGYTF. The chain links TRBV6-2 or TRBV6-3 to TRBJ1-2; D perhaps matches TRBD1 (6 bases). V was shortened by 7 bases and J by 4 bases, with 25 bases between the two germline ends. The germline V gene encodes CDR1 MNHEY and CDR2 SVGEGT. The length of the CDR3 is 17 residues.

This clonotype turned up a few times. The CDR3 bases are TGTGCCAGCAGCTTAGGCCTATGGCTAGCGGGGATAAACACAGATACGCAGTATTTT. This translates into CASSLGLWLAGINTDTQYF. The chain recombines TRBV11-3 with TRBJ2-3; 9 bases agree with TRBD2. The V segment lost 1 base and the J segment 2 bases; nucleotides outside the gene matches: 13. Per the germline V gene, CDR1 is SGHNT and CDR2 is YENEEA. This CDR3 region has 19 residues.

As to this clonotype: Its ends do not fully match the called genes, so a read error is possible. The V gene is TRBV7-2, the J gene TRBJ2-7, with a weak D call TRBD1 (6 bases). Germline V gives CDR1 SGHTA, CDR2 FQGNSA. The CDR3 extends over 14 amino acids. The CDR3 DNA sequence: TGTGCCAGCAGCACCGCCCGTGAGACAGGCCTAAGAGACTTC. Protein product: CASSTARETGLRDF.

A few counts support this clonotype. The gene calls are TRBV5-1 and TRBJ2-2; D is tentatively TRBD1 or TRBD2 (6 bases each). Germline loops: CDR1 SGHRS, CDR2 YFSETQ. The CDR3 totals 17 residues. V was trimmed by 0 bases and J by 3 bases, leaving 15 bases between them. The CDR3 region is CASSLATGASDTGELFF. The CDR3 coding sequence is TGCGCCAGCAGCTTGGCGACGGGGGCTTCGGACACCGGGGAGCTGTTTTTT.

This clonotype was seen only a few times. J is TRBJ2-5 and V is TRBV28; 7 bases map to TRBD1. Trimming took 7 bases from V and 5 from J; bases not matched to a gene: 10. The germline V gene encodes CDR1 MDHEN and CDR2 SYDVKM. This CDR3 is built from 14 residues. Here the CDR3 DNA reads TGTGCCAGCATACACAGGGGTAGGGTCGAGACCCAGTACTTC. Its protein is CASIHRGRVETQYF. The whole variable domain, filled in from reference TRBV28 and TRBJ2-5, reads DVKVTQSSRYLVKRTGEKVFLECVQDMDHENMFWYRQDPGLGLRLIYFSYDVKMKEKGDIPEGYSVSREKKERFSLILESASTNQTSMYLCASIHRGRVETQYFGPGTRLLVL.

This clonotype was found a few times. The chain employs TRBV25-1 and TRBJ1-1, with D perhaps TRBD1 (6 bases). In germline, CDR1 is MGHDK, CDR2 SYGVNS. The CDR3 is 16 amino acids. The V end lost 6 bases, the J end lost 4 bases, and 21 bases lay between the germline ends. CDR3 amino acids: CASSRNTRGYRTEAFF. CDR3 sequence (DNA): TGTGCCAGCAGCCGGAATACCAGGGGATACCGCACTGAAGCTTTCTTT.

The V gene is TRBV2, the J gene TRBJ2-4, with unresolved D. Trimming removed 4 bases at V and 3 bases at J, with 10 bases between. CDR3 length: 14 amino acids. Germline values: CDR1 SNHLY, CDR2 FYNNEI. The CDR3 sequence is CASSAQQYKNIQYF. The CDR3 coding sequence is TGTGCCAGCAGTGCTCAACAATACAAAAACATTCAGTACTTC.

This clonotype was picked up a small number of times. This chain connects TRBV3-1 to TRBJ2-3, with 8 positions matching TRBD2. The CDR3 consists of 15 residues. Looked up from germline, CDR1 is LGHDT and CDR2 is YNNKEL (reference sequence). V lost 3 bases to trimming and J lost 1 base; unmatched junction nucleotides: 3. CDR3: CASSHGGGRTDTQYF. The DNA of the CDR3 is TGTGCCAGCAGCCATGGCGGGGGGCGCACAGATACGCAGTATTTT.

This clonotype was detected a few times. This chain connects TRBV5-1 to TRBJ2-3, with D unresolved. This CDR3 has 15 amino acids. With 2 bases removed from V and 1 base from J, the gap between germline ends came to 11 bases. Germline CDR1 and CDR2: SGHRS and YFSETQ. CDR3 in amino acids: CASSFSGDRTDTQYF. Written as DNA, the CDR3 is TGCGCCAGCAGCTTTTCAGGAGACCGCACAGATACGCAGTATTTT.

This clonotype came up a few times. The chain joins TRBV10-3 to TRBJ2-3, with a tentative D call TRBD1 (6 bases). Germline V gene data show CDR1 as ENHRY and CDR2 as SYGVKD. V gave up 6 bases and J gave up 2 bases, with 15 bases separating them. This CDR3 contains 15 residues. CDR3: CAISQDRLHTDTQYF. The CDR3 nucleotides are TGTGCCATCAGCCAGGACAGACTACACACAGATACGCAGTATTTT.

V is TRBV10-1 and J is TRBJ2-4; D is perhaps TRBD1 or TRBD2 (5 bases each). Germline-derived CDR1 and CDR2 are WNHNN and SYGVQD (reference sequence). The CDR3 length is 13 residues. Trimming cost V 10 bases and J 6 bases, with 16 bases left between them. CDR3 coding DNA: TGCGCCAACCTCCGGGACCTGGGAAACATTCAGTACTTC. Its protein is CANLRDLGNIQYF.

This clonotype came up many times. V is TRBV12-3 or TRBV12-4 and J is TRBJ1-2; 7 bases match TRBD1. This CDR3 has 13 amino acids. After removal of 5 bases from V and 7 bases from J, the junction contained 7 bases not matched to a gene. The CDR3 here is CASSPSDRAGYTF. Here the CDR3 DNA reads TGTGCCAGCAGTCCTTCTGACAGGGCTGGCTACACCTTC.

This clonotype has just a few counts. The CDR3, as DNA: TGTGCCAGCACCCCCTGGCAGGGACAAGAGACCCAGTACTTC. Encoded protein: CASTPWQGQETQYF. This sequence joins TRBV2 and TRBJ2-5, with D possibly being TRBD1 (5 bases). This CDR3 is built from 14 residues. The ends were cut back, 7 bases at V and 2 bases at J, with 14 bases in the middle. The germline CDR1 and CDR2 sequences are SNHLY and FYNNEI.

CDR3 amino acids: CASSLRGQGSHEQYF. Here the CDR3 DNA reads TGTGCCAGCAGCTTAAGGGGACAGGGGTCCCACGAGCAGTACTTC. The chain has TRBV7-3 and TRBJ2-7; 10 bases are a match to TRBD1. The CDR3 runs 15 residues. The germline CDR1 and CDR2 sequences are SGHTA and FQGTGA. J gave up 5 bases and V 1 base, and 5 bases lay outside the gene matches.

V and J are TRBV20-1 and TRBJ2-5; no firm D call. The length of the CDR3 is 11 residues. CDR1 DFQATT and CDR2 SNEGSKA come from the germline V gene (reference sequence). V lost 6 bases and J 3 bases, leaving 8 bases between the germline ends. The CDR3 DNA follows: TGCAGTGCCGGTCCCAAAGAGACCCAGTACTTC. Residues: CSAGPKETQYF.

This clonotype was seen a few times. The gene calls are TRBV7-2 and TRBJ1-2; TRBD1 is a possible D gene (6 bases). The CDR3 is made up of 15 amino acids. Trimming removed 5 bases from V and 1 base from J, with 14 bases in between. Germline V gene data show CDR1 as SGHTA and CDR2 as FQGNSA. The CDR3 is CASSPRQVHNYGYTF. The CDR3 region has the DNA TGTGCCAGCAGCCCCCGACAGGTTCATAACTATGGCTACACCTTC.

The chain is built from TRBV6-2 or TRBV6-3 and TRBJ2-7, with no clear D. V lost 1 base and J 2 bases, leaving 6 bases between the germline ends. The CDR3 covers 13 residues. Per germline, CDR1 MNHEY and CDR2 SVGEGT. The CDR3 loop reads CASSYYRPYEQYF. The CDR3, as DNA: TGTGCCAGCAGTTACTACCGACCCTACGAGCAGTACTTC.

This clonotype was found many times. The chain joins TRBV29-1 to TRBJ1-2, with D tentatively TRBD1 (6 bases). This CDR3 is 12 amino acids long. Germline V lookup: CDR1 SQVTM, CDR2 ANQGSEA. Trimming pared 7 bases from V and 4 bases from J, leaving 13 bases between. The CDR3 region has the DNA TGCAGCGCTGGTGGGGGCGCCTATGGCTACACCTTC. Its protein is CSAGGGAYGYTF.

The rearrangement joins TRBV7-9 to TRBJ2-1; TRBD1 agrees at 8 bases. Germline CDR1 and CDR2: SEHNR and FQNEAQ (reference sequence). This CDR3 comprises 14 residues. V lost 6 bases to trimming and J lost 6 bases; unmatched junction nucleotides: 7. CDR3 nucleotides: TGTGCCAGCAGGGCGGACAGGGCCCGCAATGAGCAGTTCTTC. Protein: CASRADRARNEQFF.

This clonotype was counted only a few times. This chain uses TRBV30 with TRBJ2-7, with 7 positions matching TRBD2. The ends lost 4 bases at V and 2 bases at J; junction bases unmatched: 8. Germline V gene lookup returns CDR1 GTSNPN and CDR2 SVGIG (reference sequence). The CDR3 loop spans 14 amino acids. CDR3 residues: CAWIQRGRTYEQYF. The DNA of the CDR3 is TGTGCCTGGATCCAGCGGGGCAGAACCTACGAGCAGTACTTC. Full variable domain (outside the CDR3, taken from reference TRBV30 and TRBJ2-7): SQTIHQWPATLVQPVGSPLSLECTVEGTSNPNLYWYRQAAGRGLQLLFYSVGIGQISSEVPQNLSASRPQDRQFILSSKKLLLSDSGFYLCAWIQRGRTYEQYFGPGTRLTVT.